The rows below give T cell receptor beta chains drawn from one sample of a study of CD8 T cells in ankylosing spondylitis. TCRdb re-derived calls from the 5' RACE reads in MiXCR, one entry per CDR3 protein. Here the sample spans around 450,000 distinct CDR3 sequences, roughly 27% being singletons. Source material: blood, either unsorted or a sorted T cell fraction (not recorded which). These receptors were collected from a male donor with ankylosing spondylitis. CDR3s include the opening cysteine and the closing phenylalanine or tryptophan. A D gene is named only where the DNA matches it firmly. Rows may omit the clone size; those that give it use once, few, many or a size class.

TRBV12-3/TRBV12-4	TRBD2	TRBJ2-1	many	CASSPPAGYNEQFF	TGTGCCAGCAGTCCACCAGCGGGGTACAATGAGCAGTTCTTC
TRBV12-3/TRBV12-4	-	TRBJ1-3	few	CASQGSSGNTIYF	TGTGCCAGCCAGGGCAGCTCTGGAAACACCATATATTTT
TRBV12-3/TRBV12-4	TRBD1	TRBJ2-3	-	CASRLQGALTDTQYF	TGTGCCAGCAGATTACAGGGGGCTCTCACAGATACGCAGTATTTT
TRBV20-1	-	TRBJ2-1	few	CSARDPRVSYNEQFF	TGCAGTGCTAGAGATCCCAGGGTCTCCTACAATGAGCAGTTCTTC
TRBV24-1	TRBD2	TRBJ2-5	-	CATSDLSGGPETQYF	TGTGCCACCAGTGATTTGTCGGGAGGGCCGGAGACCCAGTACTTC
TRBV5-1	-	TRBJ2-1	-	CASSLTLYNEQFF	TGCGCCAGCAGCTTGACACTCTACAATGAGCAGTTCTTC
TRBV20-1	TRBD2	TRBJ2-7	-	CSARDPRTSGSYEQYF	TGCAGTGCTAGAGATCCCCGGACTAGCGGGAGCTACGAGCAGTACTTC
TRBV24-1	-	TRBJ2-6	few	CATAPTGTSGANVLTF	TGTGCCACCGCCCCGACGGGAACCTCTGGGGCCAACGTCCTGACTTTC
TRBV4-1	-	TRBJ1-3	few	CASSQVRSSRDTIYF	TGCGCCAGCAGCCAAGTCAGGTCTTCAAGGGACACCATATATTTT
TRBV5-1	-	TRBJ1-5	-	CASSPLGGNQPQHF	TGCGCCAGCAGCCCCTTGGGCGGGAATCAGCCCCAGCATTTT